The next 12 T cell receptor beta chains were all read from a single sample in a study of T-cell reconstitution after alpha-beta-depleted transplantation in children. Preparation of the TCRbeta library was carried out with unique molecular identifiers. TCRdb re-called the PCR reads with MiXCR, one entry per CDR3 protein. Found here are hundreds of thousands of distinct CDR3 sequences, over 10% of them singletons; the top ten hold 2.2%. The source material was PBMCs, mostly from graft donor cells, sampled 360 days after TCRalphabeta/CD19-depleted stem cell transplant. These receptors were collected from a male patient younger than 18 who had a stem cell transplant for acute myeloid leukemia, so the T cells may come from the graft donor.

This clonotype turned up a few times. The chain combines TRBV7-2 with TRBJ2-1, with D hard to call. CDR3 size: 17 residues. Trimming pared 5 bases from V and 4 bases from J, leaving 21 bases between. Germline-derived CDR1 and CDR2 are SGHTA and FQGNSA. CDR3 loop: CASSPQVVRGWYNEQFF. As DNA, the CDR3 is TGTGCCAGCAGCCCCCAAGTTGTGCGTGGATGGTACAATGAGCAGTTCTTC.

This clonotype was seen repeatedly, ten times or more. The CDR3 here is CASSQLGLAGGMDDWNNEQFF. CDR3 sequence (DNA): TGCGCCAGCAGCCAATTGGGACTAGCGGGAGGGATGGACGATTGGAACAATGAGCAGTTCTTC. The V and J genes are TRBV4-1 and TRBJ2-1; 16 nucleotides agree with TRBD2. After removal of 2 bases from V and 5 bases from J, the junction contained 15 bases not matched to a gene. Looked up from germline, CDR1 is MGHRA and CDR2 is YSYEKL. The CDR3 extends over 21 amino acids.

V and J are TRBV15 and TRBJ2-7, with 7 bases aligning to TRBD2. Germline-derived CDR1 and CDR2 are LNHNV and YYDKDF (reference sequence). CDR3 length: 14 residues. V lost 0 bases and J lost 3; bases outside the gene matches: 2. In nucleotides, the CDR3 is TGTGCCACCAGCAGAGAAGCGGGGAACTACGAGCAGTACTTC. Its protein product is CATSREAGNYEQYF.

The V and J genes are TRBV6-2 or TRBV6-3 and TRBJ2-3, with a tentative D call TRBD1 (6 bases). The V gene lost 1 base and the J gene lost 4 bases, with 12 bases spanning the gap. Germline CDR1 MNHEY, CDR2 SVGEGT. The CDR3 is 15 amino acids. CDR3 DNA: TGTGCCAGCAGTTACTTCGGACAGCTTGCAGATACGCAGTATTTT. This sequence encodes CASSYFGQLADTQYF.

This clonotype showed up just a few times. This chain uses TRBV6-1 with TRBJ2-5; no clear D gene. The CDR3 is made up of 17 amino acids. Trimming pared 6 bases from V and 4 bases from J, leaving 24 bases between. Germline CDR1 and CDR2: MNHNS and SASEGT. The CDR3 nucleotides are TGTGCCAGCAGCCATGAGAAGGGCTTCTTCGTGAGAGAGACCCAGTACTTC. This encodes CASSHEKGFFVRETQYF.

This chain links TRBV6-2 or TRBV6-3 with TRBJ2-5, with D possibly being TRBD2 (5 bases). CDR1 MNHEY and CDR2 SVGEGT come from the germline V gene. This CDR3 contains 17 residues. Trimming pared 7 bases from V and 0 bases from J, leaving 21 bases between. The CDR3 loop is CASTTYRDLSYQETQYF. Written as DNA, the CDR3 is TGTGCCAGCACTACATACCGGGATCTGTCGTACCAAGAGACCCAGTACTTC.

This clonotype was detected a few times. J is TRBJ2-1 and V is TRBV29-1, with a tentative D call TRBD2 (6 bases). This CDR3 has 11 residues. Germline assignment: CDR1 SQVTM and CDR2 ANQGSEA. The V end was cut by 8 bases, the J end by 4 bases, with 9 bases between. CDR3 loop: CSLRGYNEQFF. DNA of the CDR3: TGCAGCCTCCGGGGGTACAATGAGCAGTTCTTC.

This chain links TRBV7-8 with TRBJ2-1; 8 bases are shared with TRBD2. This CDR3 is built from 14 residues. The germline V gene encodes CDR1 SGHVS and CDR2 FQNEAQ. Unmatched junction bases numbered 7, after V lost 5 bases and J lost 7 bases. This CDR3 is CASSLQAGANEQFF. The CDR3 coding sequence is TGTGCCAGCAGCCTCCAAGCGGGAGCAAATGAGCAGTTCTTC. Combining the CDR3 with reference TRBV7-8 and TRBJ2-1 gives the whole variable domain GAGVSQSPRYKVAKRGQDVALRCDPISGHVSLFWYQQALGQGPEFLTYFQNEAQLDKSGLPSDRFFAERPEGSVSTLKIQRTQQEDSAVYLCASSLQAGANEQFFGPGTRLTVL.

This clonotype came up a few times. The J gene is TRBJ2-7, the V gene TRBV20-1; 7 positions match TRBD2. The CDR3 runs 14 residues. Germline CDR1 DFQATT, CDR2 SNEGSKA (reference sequence). V gave up 3 bases and J gave up 3 bases; unmatched junction bases: 8. The CDR3 spells CSARGGRQDYEQYF. The CDR3 DNA sequence: TGCAGTGCTAGGGGCGGGAGACAAGACTACGAGCAGTACTTC.

This clonotype has a count of ten or more. The V gene is TRBV5-1, the J gene TRBJ2-1, with 10 bases lining up with TRBD2. Germline V gives CDR1 SGHRS, CDR2 YFSETQ. With V trimmed by 0 bases and J by 0 bases, 6 bases remained unmatched. This CDR3 region has 18 residues. The CDR3: CASSLGLAGAISYNEQFF. In DNA, the CDR3 is TGCGCCAGCAGCTTGGGTCTAGCGGGAGCCATCTCCTACAATGAGCAGTTCTTC. Full variable domain (rest looked up from reference TRBV5-1 and TRBJ2-1): KAGVTQTPRYLIKTRGQQVTLSCSPISGHRSVSWYQQTPGQGLQFLFEYFSETQRNKGNFPGRFSGRQFSNSRSEMNVSTLELGDSALYLCASSLGLAGAISYNEQFFGPGTRLTVL.

This clonotype was seen ten or more times. The V call is TRBV4-2, the J call TRBJ1-4; 7 bases match TRBD1. Germline CDR1 LGHNA, CDR2 YNFKEQ. The CDR3 has 13 residues. V lost 4 bases, J lost 8 bases, and 4 bases stayed unmatched. This CDR3 reads CASSPGTDEKLFF. In DNA, the CDR3 is TGTGCCAGCAGCCCCGGGACAGACGAAAAACTGTTTTTT.

This clonotype turned up a few times. J is TRBJ2-1 and V is TRBV5-1; the D gene is possibly TRBD1 (6 bases). Germline V gives CDR1 SGHRS, CDR2 YFSETQ. Trimming shortened V by 0 bases and J by 7 bases, and 11 bases separated the two germline ends. CDR3 length: 14 residues. The CDR3 nucleotides are TGCGCCAGCAGCTTGGAGCCCAGGGGAAATGAGCAGTTCTTC. Protein product: CASSLEPRGNEQFF. Full variable domain (rest looked up from reference TRBV5-1 and TRBJ2-1): KAGVTQTPRYLIKTRGQQVTLSCSPISGHRSVSWYQQTPGQGLQFLFEYFSETQRNKGNFPGRFSGRQFSNSRSEMNVSTLELGDSALYLCASSLEPRGNEQFFGPGTRLTVL.